A single T cell receptor (beta chain) is shown here with its context. This sample stems from a study of blood T cell repertoires in COVID-19. Study as a whole: COVID-19 samples from acute and convalescent phases originated in the United States, Italy and Spain. PBMCs, B-cell-depleted T cells, or T cells were the source of the cDNA or gDNA that made up the material.

Clones were read by immunoSEQ multiplex PCR, and TCRdb kept only the in-frame ones, dropping some. Here the sample spans some 43,000 clones, 75% to 90% being singletons. The CDR3 covers 13 residues. V lost 11 bases, J lost 0 bases, and 11 bases lay in between. The sample comprised peripheral blood. V and J are TRBV12-3 or TRBV12-4 and TRBJ1-3; unclear D gene. The receptor's source is a man aged 50 to 60 with active or convalescent COVID-19. The CDR3: CAEDEGSGNTIYF. In nucleotides, the CDR3 is TGTGCCGAGGACGAGGGCTCTGGAAACACCATATATTTT.